This TCR beta chain was captured in a study of T cell changes during pregnancy in multiple sclerosis. Method: immunoSEQ multiplex PCR; TCRdb's copy keeps in-frame clones and lacks some. Of more than 15,000 clones detected, roughly nine tenths appear once; the ten largest clones hold roughly 8.1%. Germline V gene data show CDR1 as SNHLY and CDR2 as FYNNEI. The V end was cut by 8 bases, the J end by 3 bases, with 11 bases between. This CDR3 comprises 13 residues. V gene TRBV2 combines with J gene TRBJ2-1; D remains unclear. This sequence originates from a female donor in good health, enrolled as a control in a pregnancy study. Sequenced here: CD8+ T cells from peripheral blood mononuclear cells, sampled in the second trimester of pregnancy. This chain's CDR3 is CASFGDNYNEQFF. The CDR3 DNA follows: TGTGCCAGCTTCGGCGACAACTACAATGAGCAGTTCTTC.